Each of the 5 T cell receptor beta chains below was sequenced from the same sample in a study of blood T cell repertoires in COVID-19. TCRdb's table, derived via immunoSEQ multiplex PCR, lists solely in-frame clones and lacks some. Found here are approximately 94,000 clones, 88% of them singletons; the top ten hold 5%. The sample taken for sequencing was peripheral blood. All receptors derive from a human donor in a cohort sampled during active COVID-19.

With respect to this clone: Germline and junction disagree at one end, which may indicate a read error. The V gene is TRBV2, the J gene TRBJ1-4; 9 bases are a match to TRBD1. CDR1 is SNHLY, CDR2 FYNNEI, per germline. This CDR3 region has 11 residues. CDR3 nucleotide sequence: TGTGCCAGCAGCCAAACAGGGGGCCTCTTCTTT. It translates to CASSQTGGLFF.

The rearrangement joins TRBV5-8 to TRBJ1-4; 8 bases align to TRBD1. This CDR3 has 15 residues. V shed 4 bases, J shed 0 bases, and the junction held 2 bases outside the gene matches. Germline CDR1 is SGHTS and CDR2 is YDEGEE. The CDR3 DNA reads TGTGCCAGCAGCCAGGGACAGGCAACTAATGAAAAACTGTTTTTT. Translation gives CASSQGQATNEKLFF.

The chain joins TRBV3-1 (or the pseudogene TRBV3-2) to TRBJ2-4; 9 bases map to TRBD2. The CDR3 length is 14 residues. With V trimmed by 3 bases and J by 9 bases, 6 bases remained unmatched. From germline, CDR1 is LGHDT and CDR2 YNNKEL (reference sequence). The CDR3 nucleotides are TGTGCCAGCAGCCACGGGACTAGCCGGGGCATTCAGTACTTC. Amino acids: CASSHGTSRGIQYF.

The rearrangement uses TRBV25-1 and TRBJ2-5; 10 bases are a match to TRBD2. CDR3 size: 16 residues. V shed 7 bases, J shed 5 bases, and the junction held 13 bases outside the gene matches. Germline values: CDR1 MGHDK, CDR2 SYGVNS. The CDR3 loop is CASISGLAGAFETQYF. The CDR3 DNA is TGTGCCAGCATATCGGGGCTAGCGGGAGCGTTCGAGACCCAGTACTTC.

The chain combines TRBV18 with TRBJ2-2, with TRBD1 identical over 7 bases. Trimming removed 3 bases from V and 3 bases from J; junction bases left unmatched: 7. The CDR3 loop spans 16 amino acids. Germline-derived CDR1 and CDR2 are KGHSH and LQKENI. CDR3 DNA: TGTGCCAGCTCACCCGACAGGGTTATGGACACCGGGGAGCTGTTTTTT. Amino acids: CASSPDRVMDTGELFF.